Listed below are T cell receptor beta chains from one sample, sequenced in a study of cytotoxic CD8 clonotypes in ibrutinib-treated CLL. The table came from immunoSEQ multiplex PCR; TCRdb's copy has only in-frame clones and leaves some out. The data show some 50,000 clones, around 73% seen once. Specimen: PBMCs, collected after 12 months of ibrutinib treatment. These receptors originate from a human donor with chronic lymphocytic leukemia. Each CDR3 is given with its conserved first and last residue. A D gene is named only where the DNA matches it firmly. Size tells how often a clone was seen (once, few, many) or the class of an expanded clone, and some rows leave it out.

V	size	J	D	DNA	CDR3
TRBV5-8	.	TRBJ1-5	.	TGTGCCAGCAGCTTGCACCCTTACTCAAGGCAGCCCCAGCATTTT	CASSLHPYSRQPQHF
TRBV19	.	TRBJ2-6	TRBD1	TGTGCCAGTAGTATACAGGGGGCCCCTGGGGCCAACGTCCTGACTTTC	CASSIQGAPGANVLTF
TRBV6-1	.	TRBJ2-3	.	TGTGCCAGCAGTGAAGTTCGCGACTTAGATACGCAGTATTTT	CASSEVRDLDTQYF
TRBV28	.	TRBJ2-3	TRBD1	TGTGCCAGCAGTTTAATTCAGGGGGCAGATACGCAGTATTTT	CASSLIQGADTQYF
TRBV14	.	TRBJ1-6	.	TGTGCCAGCAGCCAAGGCAGGGACAATTCACCCCTCCACTTT	CASSQGRDNSPLHF
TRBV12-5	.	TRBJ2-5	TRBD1	TGTGCTAGTGGTTGGGACAGGCCAGAGACCCAGTACTTC	CASGWDRPETQYF
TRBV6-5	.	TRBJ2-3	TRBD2	TGTGCCAGCAGTTTCGGGACTAGCGGGGAGCTGGATACGCAGTATTTT	CASSFGTSGELDTQYF
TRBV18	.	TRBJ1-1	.	TGTGCCAGCTCACCGCTAACCGGGGGATCGAGCACTGAAGCTTTCTTT	CASSPLTGGSSTEAFF
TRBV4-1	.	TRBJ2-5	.	TGCGCCAGCAGCCAGGGAAACCAAGAGACCCAGTACTTC	CASSQGNQETQYF
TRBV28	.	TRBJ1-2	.	TGTGCCAGCAGTTTTTCGGACAGAATCGAAAGCAACTATGGCTACACCTTC	CASSFSDRIESNYGYTF
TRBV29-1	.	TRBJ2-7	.	TGCAGCGTTGCCCCCCCGGGGGCCGAGCAGTACTTC	CSVAPPGAEQYF
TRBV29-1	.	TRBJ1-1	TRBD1	TGCAGCGTTGAGAAGGGACAGGGATTGATGAACACTGAAGCTTTCTTT	CSVEKGQGLMNTEAFF
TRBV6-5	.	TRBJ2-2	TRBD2	TGTGCCGCCCACCGGGGGGGGAACACCGGGGAGCTGTTTTTT	CAAHRGGNTGELFF
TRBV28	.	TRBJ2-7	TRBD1	TGTGCCAGCATCGCCCGAGGGGGCCGATACGAGCAGTACTTC	CASIARGGRYEQYF
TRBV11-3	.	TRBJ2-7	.	TGTGCCAGCAGCTTATCCGAGGGTAGAGAGCAGTACTTC	CASSLSEGREQYF
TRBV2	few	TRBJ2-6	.	TGTGCCAGCAGTGCCGGGACGGGCTCTGGGGCCAACGTCCTGACTTTC	CASSAGTGSGANVLTF
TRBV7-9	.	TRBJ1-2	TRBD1	TGTGCCAGCAGCCCGACAGGGCCGTTTAACTATGGCTACACCTTC	CASSPTGPFNYGYTF
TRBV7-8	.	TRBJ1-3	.	TGTGCCAGCAGCTTAGACACCGTCTATGGAAACACCATATATTTT	CASSLDTVYGNTIYF
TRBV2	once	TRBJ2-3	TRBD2	TGTGCCAGCAGTACACTAGCGGGGGGGGGCATTAGCACAGATACGCAATATTTT	CASSTLAGGGISTDTQYF
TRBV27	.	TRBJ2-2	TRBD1	TGTGCCAGCAGCCACTCCTCTGGACAGGGTGACACCGGGGAGCTGTTTTTT	CASSHSSGQGDTGELFF
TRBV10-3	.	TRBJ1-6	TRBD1	TGTGCCATCAGTGTTATGGACAGGGTCAATTCACCCCTCCACTTT	CAISVMDRVNSPLHF
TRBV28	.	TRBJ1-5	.	TGTGCCAGTGGGTCTCTGGGGATTCAGCCCCAGCATTTT	CASGSLGIQPQHF
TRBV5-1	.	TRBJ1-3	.	TGCGCCAGCAGCTTGGGGCAGGGTGGAAACACCATATATTTT	CASSLGQGGNTIYF
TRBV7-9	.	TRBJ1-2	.	TGTGCCAGCAGCTTAGGTCCCCACGGGACATTTAATGGCTACACCTTC	CASSLGPHGTFNGYTF
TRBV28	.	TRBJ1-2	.	TGTGCCAGCAGCTCAACAGGGCTCCGGGGCTACACCTTC	CASSSTGLRGYTF
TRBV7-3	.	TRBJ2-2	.	TGTGCCAGCAGCCTAGCCACGGCCGGGGAGCTGTTTTTT	CASSLATAGELFF
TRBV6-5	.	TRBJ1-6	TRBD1	TGTGCCAGCAGTTACTTCGACAGGGTTAATTCACCCCTCCACTTT	CASSYFDRVNSPLHF
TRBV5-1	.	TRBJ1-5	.	TGCGCCAGCAGCTCGGACAGTTTAGGCAATCAGCCCCAGCATTTT	CASSSDSLGNQPQHF
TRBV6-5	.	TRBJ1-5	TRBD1	TGTGCCAGCAGTTCGGGGACAGCGAATCAGCCCCAGCATTTT	CASSSGTANQPQHF
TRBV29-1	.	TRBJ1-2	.	TGCAGCGTTGAAACCCGGGACGGTCTATATGGCTACACCTTC	CSVETRDGLYGYTF
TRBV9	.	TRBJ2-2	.	TGTGCCAGCAGCGTAGAAAGTCCGAACACCGGGGAGCTGTTTTTT	CASSVESPNTGELFF